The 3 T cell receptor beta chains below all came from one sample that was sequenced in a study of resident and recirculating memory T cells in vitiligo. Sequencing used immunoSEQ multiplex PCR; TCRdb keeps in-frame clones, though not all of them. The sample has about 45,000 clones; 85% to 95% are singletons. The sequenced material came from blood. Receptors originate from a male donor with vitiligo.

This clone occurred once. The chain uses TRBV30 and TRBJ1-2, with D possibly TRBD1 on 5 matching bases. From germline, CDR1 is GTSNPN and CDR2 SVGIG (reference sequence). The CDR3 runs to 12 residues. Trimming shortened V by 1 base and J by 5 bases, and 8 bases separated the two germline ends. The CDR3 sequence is CAWSEQEYGYTF. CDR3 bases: TGTGCCTGGAGTGAACAGGAATATGGCTACACCTTC.

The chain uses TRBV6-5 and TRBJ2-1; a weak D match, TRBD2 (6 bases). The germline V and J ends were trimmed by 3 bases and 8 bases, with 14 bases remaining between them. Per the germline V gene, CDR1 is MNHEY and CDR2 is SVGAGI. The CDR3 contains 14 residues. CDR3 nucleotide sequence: TGTGCCAGCAGTTATGAGACTAGTCACGATGAGCAGTTCTTC. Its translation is CASSYETSHDEQFF.

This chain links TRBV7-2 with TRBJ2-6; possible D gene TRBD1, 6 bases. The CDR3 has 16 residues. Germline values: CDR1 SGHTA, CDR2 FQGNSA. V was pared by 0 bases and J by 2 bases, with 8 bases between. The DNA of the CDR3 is TGTGCCAGCAGCTTAGCCTGGGGGCCTGGGGCCAACGTCCTGACTTTC. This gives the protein CASSLAWGPGANVLTF.